This T cell receptor beta chain derives from a study of vaccination and CD4 T cells after COVID-19. Once obtained from cultured CD4+ T cells, the DNA was sequenced using the Oncomine TCR Beta short-read assay. TCRdb reprocessed the PCR reads via MiXCR and lists one record per CDR3 protein. The sample carries about 3,800 distinct CDR3 sequences, just over 45% recorded once. This clonotype was found a few times. Its antigen is not known. Treatment in this sample: roughly ten-day PBMC culture with coronavirus spike peptide pools or control peptides (ViraFEST assay). ViraFEST used peptide pools to expand antigen-specific T cells and subsequently sequenced their TCRs. CDR3 length: 15 residues. The V end was cut by 0 bases, the J end by 4 bases, with 10 bases between. The germline V gene has CDR1 SGHTA and CDR2 FQGNSA.

The receptor comes from a human donor who had recovered from COVID-19. This chain uses TRBV7-2 with TRBJ1-5, with TRBD1 as a possible D gene (5 bases). The sample taken for sequencing was CD4+ T cells from blood, cultured in vitro. CDR3 sequence reads: CASSLAAGINQPQHF. For the CDR3, the DNA is TGTGCCAGCAGCTTAGCGGCAGGGATTAATCAGCCCCAGCATTTT.